This is a list of T cell receptor beta chains from one sample in a study of cytomegalovirus exposure and HLA in healthy donors. Clones were read by immunoSEQ multiplex PCR, and TCRdb kept only the in-frame ones, dropping some. Altogether around 90,000 clones are present, roughly three quarters being singletons, with the ten largest covering approximately 3.3%. The sequenced sample was PBMCs. These receptor sequences come from a male donor in good health and CMV-seropositive. Both conserved end residues are trimmed from each CDR3. The order of the fields is CDR3 protein, clone size, V gene. A row's size may be missing; if present it is once, few, many or a size class.

CDR3aa: ASSQDAQGNQPQH; abundance: .; v_gene: TRBV4-3
CDR3aa: AWSHGTSGSSYNEQF; abundance: .; v_gene: TRBV30
CDR3aa: AWSEGYGYT; abundance: .; v_gene: TRBV30
CDR3aa: ATDRGGRQPQH; abundance: .; v_gene: TRBV19
CDR3aa: ASSRLAEHQETQY; abundance: .; v_gene: TRBV5-1
CDR3aa: ASSLVGTANTEAF; abundance: .; v_gene: TRBV5-1
CDR3aa: ASSPMGRSSGNTIY; abundance: .; v_gene: TRBV18
CDR3aa: ASSVETSGFSTDTQY; abundance: .; v_gene: TRBV9
CDR3aa: ASTLDLATGELF; abundance: .; v_gene: TRBV5-1
CDR3aa: ASSRGTGEEF; abundance: .; v_gene: TRBV10-1
CDR3aa: ASSFRAGTYNSPLH; abundance: .; v_gene: TRBV7-2
CDR3aa: ASVLGETQY; abundance: .; v_gene: TRBV12-5
CDR3aa: ASSTPGQTTDTQY; abundance: .; v_gene: TRBV2
CDR3aa: ASSLSPQSTDTQY; abundance: .; v_gene: TRBV7-2
CDR3aa: ASSPLRVIGELF; abundance: once; v_gene: TRBV7-8
CDR3aa: ASSSGTASNQPQH; abundance: .; v_gene: TRBV6-5
CDR3aa: ASSFPVNTEAF; abundance: .; v_gene: TRBV5-6
CDR3aa: SVGGTGVQETQY; abundance: .; v_gene: TRBV29-1
CDR3aa: ASSLAPGQTLYGYT; abundance: .; v_gene: TRBV7-8
CDR3aa: ASSYSTGGRYEQY; abundance: .; v_gene: TRBV7-2
CDR3aa: ASPGTGGDYSPLH; abundance: .; v_gene: TRBV30
CDR3aa: ASSRLFGTGEYNEQF; abundance: .; v_gene: TRBV14
CDR3aa: ASSLTGNTEAF; abundance: few; v_gene: TRBV6-4
CDR3aa: ASSKAGTGTNEQF; abundance: .; v_gene: TRBV6-5
CDR3aa: ASSHTGGGYGYT; abundance: .; v_gene: TRBV4-1